The 22 T cell receptor beta chains reported below all come from one sample, sequenced in a study of blood T cell repertoires in COVID-19. Method: immunoSEQ multiplex PCR; TCRdb's copy keeps in-frame clones and lacks some. The sample yields 150,000 or so clones, less than 90% seen once. The specimen was PBMCs or T cells enriched from blood (not recorded which). All receptors derive from a human donor with acute COVID-19. The donor label of this sample is uncertain.

The V call is TRBV7-9, the J call TRBJ1-4; TRBD1 is a possible D gene (6 bases). Germline V gene lookup returns CDR1 SEHNR and CDR2 FQNEAQ (reference sequence). Trimming cost V 3 bases and J 8 bases, with 13 bases left between them. The CDR3 consists of 14 residues. CDR3 loop: CASSFQGQEEKLFF. The CDR3 DNA reads TGTGCCAGCAGCTTCCAGGGGCAGGAGGAAAAACTGTTTTTT.

The V call is TRBV6-5, the J call TRBJ1-4, with D perhaps matching TRBD1 (5 bases). Germline assignment: CDR1 MNHEY and CDR2 SVGAGI. V lost 6 bases, J lost 0 bases, and 11 bases lay in between. The CDR3 is 15 amino acids. The CDR3 is CASRPPGATNEKLFF. CDR3 DNA: TGTGCCAGCAGGCCCCCGGGGGCAACTAATGAAAAACTGTTTTTT.

The J gene is TRBJ1-3, the V gene TRBV10-3, with a weak D call TRBD1 (5 bases). V lost 7 bases and J 6 bases, leaving 10 bases between the germline ends. Germline assignment: CDR1 ENHRY and CDR2 SYGVKD. This CDR3 contains 12 residues. The CDR3 spells CAITPTVNTIYF. CDR3 DNA sequence: TGTGCCATCACCCCGACAGTAAACACCATATATTTT.

V usage is TRBV3-1 (or the pseudogene TRBV3-2) and J usage is TRBJ1-3, with TRBD1 matching 8 bases. The V gene's germline CDR1 is LGHDT and CDR2 YNNKEL (reference sequence). The V segment lost 6 bases and the J segment 3 bases; nucleotides outside the gene matches: 4. CDR3 length: 14 residues. Written as DNA, the CDR3 is TGTGCCAGCAGTCCAGGGGGCCATGGAAACACCATATATTTT. This encodes CASSPGGHGNTIYF.

This chain connects TRBV27 to TRBJ1-3; the D is unclear. Germline CDR1 MNHEY, CDR2 SMNVEV (reference sequence). The V end lost 1 base, the J end lost 4 bases, and 5 bases lay between the germline ends. The CDR3 contains 13 residues. This CDR3 is CASSLWRGNTIYF. DNA of the CDR3: TGTGCCAGCAGTTTATGGAGAGGAAACACCATATATTTT.

J is TRBJ2-1 and V is TRBV6-4, with D possibly being TRBD2 (7 bases). Germline V gene lookup returns CDR1 MRHNA and CDR2 SNTAGT. Trimming left V 0 bases short and J 10 bases short, with 16 bases between. There are 15 residues in the CDR3. The CDR3 DNA follows: TGTGCCAGCAGTGACTCGGGGCGGGGGCGCGAGGAGCAGTTCTTC. As protein: CASSDSGRGREEQFF.

The chain uses TRBV29-1 and TRBJ1-2; 8 nucleotides align to TRBD1. There are 17 residues in the CDR3. Germline V gene lookup returns CDR1 SQVTM and CDR2 ANQGSEA. The V segment lost 8 bases and the J segment 3 bases; nucleotides outside the gene matches: 20. This CDR3 reads CSFSKQGESPIDYGYTF. The CDR3 bases are TGCAGCTTCTCCAAACAGGGGGAAAGCCCAATCGACTATGGCTACACCTTC. The full variable domain, with the rest looked up from reference TRBV29-1 and TRBJ1-2, is SAVISQKPSRDICQRGTSLTIQCQVDSQVTMMFWYRQQPGQSLTLIATANQGSEATYESGFVIDKFPISRPNLTFSTLTVSNMSPEDSSIYLCSFSKQGESPIDYGYTFGSGTRLTVV.

The genes are TRBV6-5 and TRBJ1-2; D may be TRBD1 (5 bases). The V and J ends lost 0 bases and 8 bases respectively, with 10 bases between them. From germline, CDR1 is MNHEY and CDR2 SVGAGI. The CDR3 covers 13 residues. CDR3 sequence (DNA): TGTGCCAGCAGTTACTCCCAGGGTCAAGGCTACACCTTC. Protein product: CASSYSQGQGYTF.

This rearrangement joins TRBV18 to TRBJ1-2; no clear D gene. Trimming pared 2 bases from V and 8 bases from J, leaving 15 bases between. The germline CDR1 and CDR2 sequences are KGHSH and LQKENI. CDR3 length equals 14 residues. CDR3 bases: TGTGCCAGCTCACCATCAGATCTGCGCGGCGGCTACACCTTC. Its protein is CASSPSDLRGGYTF. The full variable domain, rest sourced from reference TRBV18 and TRBJ1-2, is NAGVMQNPRHLVRRRGQEARLRCSPMKGHSHVYWYRQLPEEGLKFMVYLQKENIIDESGMPKERFSAEFPKEGPSILRIQQVVRGDSAAYFCASSPSDLRGGYTFGSGTRLTVV.

The CDR3 coding sequence is TGTGCCAGCAGCTCGCCCATAATGGGACACAACACCGGGGAGCTGTTTTTT. It specifies CASSSPIMGHNTGELFF. The chain has TRBV11-3 and TRBJ2-2, with a possible D match to TRBD1 (6 bases). Germline V gene lookup returns CDR1 SGHNT and CDR2 YENEEA. CDR3 size: 17 residues. V was pared by 4 bases and J by 2 bases, with 17 bases between.

This clone was seen more than once but under ten times. The CDR3 reads CASTLDGGLANAFF. DNA of the CDR3: TGTGCCAGCACCCTGGACGGGGGGCTGGCTAACGCTTTCTTT. The V call is TRBV6-5, the J call TRBJ1-1, with a possible D match to TRBD1 (6 bases). CDR3 length: 14 amino acids. The V gene's germline CDR1 is MNHEY and CDR2 SVGAGI. V shed 7 bases and J shed 11 bases, with 23 bases lying between them.

The gene calls are TRBV12-3 or TRBV12-4 and TRBJ2-7, with 8 nucleotides matching TRBD1. V lost 9 bases, J lost 6 bases, and 7 bases stayed unmatched. The CDR3 is made up of 12 amino acids. The CDR3 region is CASAGGPREQYF. The CDR3 DNA follows: TGTGCCAGTGCAGGGGGCCCGCGCGAGCAGTACTTC.

The gene calls are TRBV27 and TRBJ1-2, with TRBD1 matching over 7 bases. This CDR3 contains 15 residues. Germline V gene sequence: CDR1 MNHEY, CDR2 SMNVEV (reference sequence). J was trimmed by 0 bases and V by 3 bases; bases with no gene match: 4. CDR3 sequence (DNA): TGTGCCAGCAGTTTTACCGGGACAGCTAACTATGGCTACACCTTC. It is translated as CASSFTGTANYGYTF.

The gene calls are TRBV5-5 and TRBJ2-5, with D tentatively TRBD2 (6 bases). The germline CDR1 and CDR2 sequences are SGHKS and YYEKEE (reference sequence). The CDR3 has 15 residues. Between the trimmed V and J ends, which lost 0 bases and 5 bases, there was a span of 14 bases. As DNA, the CDR3 is TGTGCCAGCAGCTTGGAGGACACCGGAGGGGAGACCCAGTACTTC. It is translated as CASSLEDTGGETQYF. Variable domain in full (rest from reference TRBV5-5 and TRBJ2-5): DAGVTQSPTHLIKTRGQQVTLRCSPISGHKSVSWYQQVLGQGPQFIFQYYEKEERGRGNFPDRFSARQFPNYSSELNVNALLLGDSALYLCASSLEDTGGETQYFGPGTRLLVL.

This sequence joins TRBV19 and TRBJ1-5; TRBD1 agrees at 10 bases. Looked up from germline, CDR1 is LNHDA and CDR2 is SQIVND (reference sequence). V was clipped by 10 bases and J by 6 bases; unmatched bases: 12. The CDR3 totals 15 residues. As DNA, the CDR3 is TGTGCCACCGGCCCTGGGACAGGGGCGATTCAGCCCCAGCATTTT. Encoded protein: CATGPGTGAIQPQHF.

The chain links TRBV27 to TRBJ1-6; 8 bases agree with TRBD1. CDR1 is MNHEY, CDR2 SMNVEV, per germline (reference sequence). The V gene end was trimmed by 3 bases and the J gene end by 5 bases; junction bases not matched to a gene: 3. CDR3 length: 15 amino acids. CDR3 sequence (DNA): TGTGCCAGCAGTTTTGAGACAGGGGATAATTCACCCCTCCACTTT. Translating gives CASSFETGDNSPLHF.

This chain joins TRBV4-3 and TRBJ1-2; TRBD1 is a possible D gene (5 bases). The germline V gene encodes CDR1 LGHNA and CDR2 YSLEER. The CDR3 length is 14 residues. Trimming cost V 4 bases and J 2 bases, with 11 bases left between them. The CDR3: CASSPGGGNYGYTF. The CDR3 DNA reads as TGCGCCAGCAGCCCCGGTGGGGGGAACTATGGCTACACCTTC.

The rearrangement joins TRBV5-1 to TRBJ2-3; 8 positions agree with TRBD2. This CDR3 region has 16 residues. From germline, CDR1 is SGHRS and CDR2 YFSETQ. Trimming took 4 bases from V and 2 from J; bases not matched to a gene: 9. The CDR3 sequence is CASSERRGGPTDTQYF. The CDR3 nucleotides are TGCGCCAGCAGCGAACGTCGGGGGGGCCCCACAGATACGCAGTATTTT.

The genes are TRBV7-6 and TRBJ2-3; 12 bases agree with TRBD2. CDR3 length: 17 amino acids. Germline values: CDR1 SGHVS, CDR2 FNYEAQ. V trimming: 5 bases; J trimming: 1 base; junction bases outside the gene matches: 7. Written as DNA, the CDR3 is TGTGCCAGCAGCACCCGGACTAGCGGGATCGGCACAGATACGCAGTATTTT. Translation: CASSTRTSGIGTDTQYF.

The chain recombines TRBV3-1 (or the pseudogene TRBV3-2) with TRBJ1-1; no definite D call. The V gene lost 2 bases and the J gene lost 0 bases, with 4 bases spanning the gap. The CDR3 has 13 residues. The germline CDR1 and CDR2 sequences are LGHDT and YNNKEL (reference sequence). CDR3 sequence (DNA): TGTGCCAGCAGCCAACTACTGAACACTGAAGCTTTCTTT. Amino acid sequence: CASSQLLNTEAFF.

The rearrangement joins TRBV5-1 to TRBJ2-7; 10 bases are shared with TRBD2. CDR1 is SGHRS and CDR2 is YFSETQ in the germline V gene. The V and J ends lost 7 bases and 4 bases, in that order; junction bases with no gene match: 5. The CDR3 has 13 residues. CDR3 DNA: TGCGCCAGCGGGACTAGCGCTGGATACGAGCAGTACTTC. This codes for CASGTSAGYEQYF.

The chain uses TRBV19 and TRBJ2-1; D is perhaps TRBD1 (5 bases). Germline V lookup: CDR1 LNHDA, CDR2 SQIVND (reference sequence). The CDR3 has 13 amino acids. V was clipped by 1 base and J by 5 bases, with 6 bases between them. CDR3 DNA: TGTGCCAGTAGTATAGGGGGCAACAATGAGCAGTTCTTC. This sequence encodes CASSIGGNNEQFF.